The present TCR beta chain was sequenced within a study of blood T cell repertoires in COVID-19. Study details: The United States, Italy and Spain were the sources of the acute and convalescent COVID-19 samples. Sources were T cells, B-cell-depleted T cells, or PBMCs; the material itself was cDNA or gDNA.

CDR1 is SGHNT, CDR2 YYREEE, per germline (reference sequence). The CDR3 totals 14 residues. Trimming shortened V by 3 bases and J by 6 bases, and 10 bases separated the two germline ends. Authors' processing steps: Researchers report that nucleated cell counts were estimated from reference gene primer amplification. This table comes from immunoSEQ multiplex PCR, and its TCRdb copy is limited to in-frame clones, with some not included. V, J and clone size were drawn from that table, and D and trimming were deduced from the DNA. The sample holds over 130,000 clones, approximately 88% seen once. This clonotype was sampled from a man aged 60 to 69 with active or convalescent COVID-19. Sequencing was carried out using peripheral blood. This sequence joins TRBV5-4 and TRBJ1-6, with D perhaps TRBD1 (6 bases). CDR3 in DNA: TGTGCCAGCAGCTCAGGGGCATCTAATTCACCCCTCCACTTT. Its protein product is CASSSGASNSPLHF.